These 24 T cell receptor beta chains share one sample of origin, sequenced in a study of cytomegalovirus exposure and HLA in healthy donors. 60 Vbeta and 13 Jbeta primers were used in PCR. Some clones are missing from TCRdb's copy, which holds only in-frame ones; the method was immunoSEQ multiplex PCR. The sample shows about 130,000 clones, around 81% of them seen only once. What was sequenced was PBMCs. These receptors were collected from a woman in her forties or fifties in good health and CMV-seronegative.

The chain employs TRBV27 and TRBJ1-1; 7 nucleotides match TRBD1. The V and J ends lost 3 bases and 3 bases, in that order; junction bases with no gene match: 10. Germline loops: CDR1 MNHEY, CDR2 SMNVEV (reference sequence). The CDR3 loop spans 16 amino acids. CDR3 loop: CASSLIGGDWDTEAFF. As DNA, the CDR3 is TGTGCCAGCAGTTTGATAGGGGGCGATTGGGACACTGAAGCTTTCTTT.

V gene TRBV28 combines with J gene TRBJ1-1; D is possibly TRBD1 (6 bases). Trimming removed 2 bases from V and 4 bases from J, with 14 bases in between. The CDR3 length is 15 residues. The germline V gene encodes CDR1 MDHEN and CDR2 SYDVKM. The CDR3 spells CASSLVQGIGTEAFF. The CDR3, as DNA: TGTGCCAGCAGTTTAGTACAGGGCATCGGCACTGAAGCTTTCTTT.

CDR3 region: CASSVDSGRGTEAFF. The CDR3 nucleotides are TGTGCCAGCAGCGTAGATTCGGGTCGGGGCACTGAAGCTTTCTTT. The J gene is TRBJ1-1, the V gene TRBV9; D gene uncertain. Germline lookup yields CDR1 SGDLS and CDR2 YYNGEE. Trimming cost V 0 bases and J 4 bases, with 13 bases left between them. The CDR3 is 15 amino acids. Together with reference TRBV9 and TRBJ1-1, the CDR3 gives the full variable domain: DSGVTQTPKHLITATGQRVTLRCSPRSGDLSVYWYQQSLDQGLQFLIQYYNGEERAKGNILERFSAQQFPDLHSELNLSSLELGDSALYFCASSVDSGRGTEAFFGQGTRLTVV.

This clone has a handful of counts. The genes are TRBV5-6 and TRBJ1-4; TRBD1 is a possible D gene (5 bases). The CDR3 extends over 13 amino acids. Germline-derived CDR1 and CDR2 are SGHDT and YYEEEE. The V end was cut by 1 base, the J end by 5 bases, with 6 bases between. For the CDR3, the DNA is TGTGCCAGCAGCTTGAAGGGGAATGAAAAACTGTTTTTT. Its protein is CASSLKGNEKLFF.

V usage is TRBV7-8 and J usage is TRBJ1-1; TRBD1 might be the D (5 bases). Germline V lookup: CDR1 SGHVS, CDR2 FQNEAQ. The CDR3 has 14 amino acids. Deletions cut 7 bases from V and 5 bases from J, with 17 bases between. CDR3 nucleotide sequence: TGTGCCAGCACGGCAAAGGGGCTGAGGACTGAAGCTTTCTTT. It codes for CASTAKGLRTEAFF. Drawing the rest from reference TRBV7-8 and TRBJ1-1, the complete variable domain is GAGVSQSPRYKVAKRGQDVALRCDPISGHVSLFWYQQALGQGPEFLTYFQNEAQLDKSGLPSDRFFAERPEGSVSTLKIQRTQQEDSAVYLCASTAKGLRTEAFFGQGTRLTVV.

The J gene is TRBJ2-7, the V gene TRBV19; 10 positions match TRBD2. The CDR3 loop spans 15 amino acids. Germline lookup yields CDR1 LNHDA and CDR2 SQIVND (reference sequence). The V segment lost 6 bases and the J segment 1 base; nucleotides outside the gene matches: 6. The CDR3 is CASSHRTSGSYEQYF. In nucleotides, the CDR3 is TGTGCCAGTAGCCATCGGACTAGCGGTTCCTACGAGCAGTACTTC.

This chain connects TRBV10-2 to TRBJ2-1; possibly TRBD1 for D (6 bases). This CDR3 has 15 amino acids. Germline V gene lookup returns CDR1 WSHSY and CDR2 SAAADI. Trimming stripped 3 bases from V and 1 base from J, with 10 bases between. DNA of the CDR3: TGCGCCAGCAGTGAAGGTAGGGGGTCCTACAATGAGCAGTTCTTC. Translated, it gives CASSEGRGSYNEQFF.

The gene calls are TRBV7-2 and TRBJ2-1; weak D call: TRBD2 (5 bases). V lost 8 bases, J lost 3 bases, and 11 bases lay in between. From germline, CDR1 is SGHTA and CDR2 FQGNSA. This CDR3 is 13 amino acids long. CDR3 loop: CASGTGFYNEQFF. CDR3 sequence (DNA): TGTGCCAGCGGCACGGGGTTCTACAATGAGCAGTTCTTC. Filled out from reference TRBV7-2 and TRBJ2-1, the complete variable domain reads GAGVSQSPSNKVTEKGKDVELRCDPISGHTALYWYRQSLGQGLEFLIYFQGNSAPDKSGLPSDRFSAERTGGSVSTLTIQRTQQEDSAVYLCASGTGFYNEQFFGPGTRLTVL.

The rearrangement links TRBV27 to TRBJ1-5, with 8 bases fitting TRBD1. The CDR3 spans 17 residues. Germline V lookup: CDR1 MNHEY, CDR2 SMNVEV (reference sequence). The V and J ends lost 1 base and 6 bases, in that order; junction bases with no gene match: 11. CDR3: CASSLWSGQGEGQPQHF. The DNA for the CDR3 is TGTGCCAGCAGTTTATGGTCCGGACAGGGTGAGGGTCAGCCCCAGCATTTT.

This clone was observed once. The DNA of the CDR3 is TGTGCCAGCAGATGGACTAGCGGGAAGAATGAGCAGTTCTTC. Translating it yields CASRWTSGKNEQFF. The chain has TRBV25-1 and TRBJ2-1, with 12 bases lining up with TRBD2. This CDR3 region has 14 residues. Germline CDR1 and CDR2: MGHDK and SYGVNS. Losses at the gene ends were 6 bases for V and 7 bases for J; bases not matched to a gene: 4.

The CDR3 DNA reads TGTGCCAGCAGCCGTAGGGAGTATACGCAGTATTTT. This gives the protein CASSRREYTQYF. The chain carries TRBV7-2 and TRBJ2-3, with D maybe TRBD2 (5 bases). The V end lost 5 bases, the J end lost 7 bases, and 10 bases lay between the germline ends. From germline, CDR1 is SGHTA and CDR2 FQGNSA. This CDR3 is 12 amino acids long.

The gene calls are TRBV19 and TRBJ1-1; D remains ambiguous. This CDR3 is 17 amino acids long. Germline-derived CDR1 and CDR2 are LNHDA and SQIVND (reference sequence). V lost 0 bases to trimming and J lost 1 base, with 15 bases between them. This CDR3 reads CASSIDPADLGNTEAFF. CDR3 bases: TGTGCCAGTAGTATAGATCCGGCGGATTTAGGGAACACTGAAGCTTTCTTT.

This rearrangement joins TRBV23-1 to TRBJ2-7; 8 bases agree with TRBD2. TRBV23-1 is identified as an open reading frame with a role that is uncertain. The trim removed 0 bases at V and 4 bases at J, leaving 8 bases unmatched. CDR3 length: 16 amino acids. CDR3 in DNA: TGCGCCAGCAGTCAATCGGGGACTAGTTACGGTTACGAGCAGTACTTC. Translated: CASSQSGTSYGYEQYF.

The gene calls are TRBV7-8 and TRBJ1-1; no clear D. The CDR3 is 12 amino acids. The germline V gene encodes CDR1 SGHVS and CDR2 FQNEAQ. V dropped 1 base and J dropped 11 bases, with 11 bases sitting between them. The CDR3 DNA reads TGTGCCAGCAGCTTAGTCAAGGAGGAGGCTTTCTTT. This codes for CASSLVKEEAFF.

The V gene is TRBV28, the J gene TRBJ2-3; D not certain. V lost 6 bases and J 0 bases, leaving 13 bases between the germline ends. Germline-derived CDR1 and CDR2 are MDHEN and SYDVKM. The CDR3 covers 15 residues. The CDR3: CASRITPSSTDTQYF. The CDR3 DNA follows: TGTGCCAGCAGGATAACACCTTCTAGCACAGATACGCAGTATTTT. The full variable domain, in which reference TRBV28 and TRBJ2-3 provide the parts outside the CDR3, is DVKVTQSSRYLVKRTGEKVFLECVQDMDHENMFWYRQDPGLGLRLIYFSYDVKMKEKGDIPEGYSVSREKKERFSLILESASTNQTSMYLCASRITPSSTDTQYFGPGTRLTVL.

This clone was seen only once. The chain employs TRBV2 and TRBJ1-4; D is unclear. Looked up from germline, CDR1 is SNHLY and CDR2 is FYNNEI. V was pared by 6 bases and J by 6 bases, with 11 bases between. The CDR3 is 13 amino acids. The CDR3 nucleotides are TGTGCCAGCAGGGCCGGGCGGGATGAAAAACTGTTTTTT. As protein: CASRAGRDEKLFF.

V usage is TRBV6-5 and J usage is TRBJ2-7; a possible D gene is TRBD1 (6 bases). This CDR3 is built from 12 residues. CDR1 MNHEY and CDR2 SVGAGI come from the germline V gene. V was cut by 8 bases and J by 0 bases, with 8 bases left in between. CDR3 residues: CASGQPSYEQYF. The CDR3 nucleotides read TGTGCCAGCGGACAGCCCTCCTACGAGCAGTACTTC.

The chain combines TRBV19 with TRBJ1-1, with 10 bases matching TRBD1. V was pared by 7 bases and J by 4 bases, with 6 bases of the junction left unmatched. CDR1 is LNHDA and CDR2 is SQIVND in the germline V gene (reference sequence). The CDR3 has 14 amino acids. The CDR3 spells CASMSRDRGTEAFF. The CDR3, as DNA: TGTGCCAGTATGTCCCGGGACAGGGGCACTGAAGCTTTCTTT.

V and J are TRBV5-1 and TRBJ1-4; no definite D call. The length of the CDR3 is 13 residues. Germline V lookup: CDR1 SGHRS, CDR2 YFSETQ. V lost 3 bases to trimming and J lost 7 bases, with 10 bases between them. CDR3: CASSYRRSEKLFF. DNA for the CDR3: TGCGCCAGCAGCTACCGGAGAAGTGAAAAACTGTTTTTT.

The chain recombines TRBV7-3 with TRBJ2-1; D perhaps matches TRBD2 (6 bases). Trimming removed 8 bases at V and 8 bases at J, with 22 bases between. The CDR3 has 15 residues. Germline V gives CDR1 SGHTA, CDR2 FQGTGA. The CDR3 loop is CASAPSVVQADEQFF. The DNA for the CDR3 is TGTGCCAGCGCGCCTAGCGTCGTCCAGGCGGATGAGCAGTTCTTC.

The rearrangement links TRBV5-1 to TRBJ2-3; possible D gene TRBD1, 6 bases. Trimming took 5 bases from V and 0 from J, leaving 13 bases between them. Germline values: CDR1 SGHRS, CDR2 YFSETQ. The CDR3 extends over 15 amino acids. CDR3 sequence reads: CASRVQGSSTDTQYF. The CDR3 DNA follows: TGCGCCAGCAGGGTTCAGGGGTCTAGCACAGATACGCAGTATTTT.

The V call is TRBV29-1, the J call TRBJ2-3; 9 nucleotides agree with TRBD1. Losses at the gene ends were 4 bases for V and 4 bases for J; bases not matched to a gene: 3. Per germline, CDR1 SQVTM and CDR2 ANQGSEA. The CDR3 covers 13 residues. CDR3 loop: CSVGGQGPDTQYF. The CDR3 nucleotides are TGCAGCGTTGGAGGACAGGGGCCAGATACGCAGTATTTT.

J is TRBJ1-4 and V is TRBV29-1, with 7 bases matching TRBD1. This CDR3 region has 14 residues. Germline V gene data show CDR1 as SQVTM and CDR2 as ANQGSEA. V dropped 7 bases and J dropped 4; count of bases not matched to a gene: 9. The CDR3 is CSGYIQGINEKLFF. CDR3 bases: TGCAGCGGGTATATACAGGGGATTAATGAAAAACTGTTTTTT.

V is TRBV28 and J is TRBJ2-7, with 8 positions matching TRBD2. The V gene's germline CDR1 is MDHEN and CDR2 SYDVKM. The CDR3 covers 15 residues. V was clipped by 2 bases and J by 2 bases; unmatched bases: 5. DNA of the CDR3: TGTGCCAGCAGTTTACTATCGGGAGGGACCTACGAGCAGTACTTC. It translates to CASSLLSGGTYEQYF.